This T cell receptor (beta chain) appears in the sequencing data of a study of CD8 T cells in Susac syndrome. With random hexamers, roughly 0.45 to 1 ug RNA was reverse transcribed. Amplification of the TCR beta CDR3 was carried out by immunoSEQ multiplex PCR, which spanned a total of 54 Vbeta and 13 Jbeta segments. From the immunoSEQ multiplex PCR reads, TCRdb called clonotypes with MiXCR, one entry per CDR3 protein. The data show some 300,000 distinct CDR3 sequences, approximately 85% seen once. This clonotype was counted a single time. The V end lost 8 bases, the J end lost 10 bases, and 17 bases lay between the germline ends. Germline V CDR1 and CDR2: SEHNR, FQNEAQ (reference sequence). This CDR3 spans 13 amino acids.

This clonotype was obtained from a human donor with multiple sclerosis. The sample taken for sequencing was CD8+ T cells from PBMCs. The chain carries TRBV7-9 and TRBJ2-2; D uncertain. Here the CDR3 DNA reads TGTGCCAGCGGGGATCCTTACCTGGAGGAGCTGTTTTTT. It yields the protein CASGDPYLEELFF. Based on the CDR3 plus reference TRBV7-9 and TRBJ2-2, the full variable domain is DTGVSQNPRHKITKRGQNVTFRCDPISEHNRLYWYRQTLGQGPEFLTYFQNEAQLEKSRLLSDRFSAERPKGSFSTLEIQRTEQGDSAMYLCASGDPYLEELFFGEGSRLTVL.